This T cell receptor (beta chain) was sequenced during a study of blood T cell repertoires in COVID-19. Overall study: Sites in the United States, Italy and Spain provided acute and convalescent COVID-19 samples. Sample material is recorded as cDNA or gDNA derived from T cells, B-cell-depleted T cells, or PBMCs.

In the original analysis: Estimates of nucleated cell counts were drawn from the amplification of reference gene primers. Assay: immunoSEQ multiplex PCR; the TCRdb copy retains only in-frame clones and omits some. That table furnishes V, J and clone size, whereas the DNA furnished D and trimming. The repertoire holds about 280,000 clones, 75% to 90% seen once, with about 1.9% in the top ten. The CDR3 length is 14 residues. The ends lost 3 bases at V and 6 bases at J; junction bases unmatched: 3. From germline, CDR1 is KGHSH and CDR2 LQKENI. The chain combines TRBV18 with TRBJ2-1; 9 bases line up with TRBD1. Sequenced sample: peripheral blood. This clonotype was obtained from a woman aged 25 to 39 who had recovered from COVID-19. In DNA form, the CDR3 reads TGTGCCAGCTCACCCGGGACAGGGTTCAATGAGCAGTTCTTC. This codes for CASSPGTGFNEQFF.